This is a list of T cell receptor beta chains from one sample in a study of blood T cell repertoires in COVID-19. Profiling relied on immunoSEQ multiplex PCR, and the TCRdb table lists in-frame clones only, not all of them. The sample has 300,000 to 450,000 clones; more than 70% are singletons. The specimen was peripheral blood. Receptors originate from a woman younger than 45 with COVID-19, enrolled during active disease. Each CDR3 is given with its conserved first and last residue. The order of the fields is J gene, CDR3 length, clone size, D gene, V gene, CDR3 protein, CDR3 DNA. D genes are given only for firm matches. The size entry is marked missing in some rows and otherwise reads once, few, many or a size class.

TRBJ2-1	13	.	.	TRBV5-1	CASSLAGAHEQFF	TGCGCCAGCAGCTTGGCAGGGGCCCATGAGCAGTTCTTC
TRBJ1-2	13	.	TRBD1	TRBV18	CASSPSDRDGYTF	TGTGCCAGCTCACCGTCCGACAGGGACGGCTACACCTTC
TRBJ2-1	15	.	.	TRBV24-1	CATSDSGLPYNEQFF	TGTGCCACCAGTGATTCAGGCCTCCCCTACAATGAGCAGTTCTTC
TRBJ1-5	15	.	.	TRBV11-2	CASSLSGGEDQPQHF	TGTGCCAGCAGCTTATCTGGGGGCGAGGATCAGCCCCAGCATTTT
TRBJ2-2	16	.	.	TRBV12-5	CASGLVVAENTGELFF	TGTGCTAGTGGTTTGGTAGTAGCGGAGAACACCGGGGAGCTGTTTTTT
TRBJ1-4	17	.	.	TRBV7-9	CASSLYGRPSGGEKLFF	TGTGCCAGCAGCTTATACGGAAGGCCATCGGGGGGTGAAAAACTGTTTTTT
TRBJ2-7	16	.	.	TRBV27	CASSLSLRGYSYEQYF	TGTGCCAGCAGTTTATCGTTGCGGGGCTACTCCTACGAGCAGTACTTC
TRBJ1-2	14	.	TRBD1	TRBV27	CASSRQQGSYGYTF	TGTGCCAGCAGCCGACAACAGGGGAGCTATGGCTACACCTTC
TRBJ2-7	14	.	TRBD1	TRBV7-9	CASSASGTGYEQYF	TGTGCCAGCAGCGCATCCGGGACAGGCTACGAGCAGTACTTC
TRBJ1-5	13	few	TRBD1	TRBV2	CASSATGTRPQHF	TGTGCCAGCAGCGCGACAGGGACCAGGCCCCAGCATTTT
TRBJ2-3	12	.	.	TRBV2	CASSATGDTQYF	TGTGCCAGCAGTGCCACCGGAGATACGCAGTATTTT
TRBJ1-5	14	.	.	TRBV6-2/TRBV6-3	CASSYSQENQPQHF	TGTGCCAGCAGTTACTCGCAGGAAAATCAGCCCCAGCATTTT
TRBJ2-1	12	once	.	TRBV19	CASSSTYNEQFF	TGTGCCAGTTCTAGCACCTACAATGAGCAGTTCTTC
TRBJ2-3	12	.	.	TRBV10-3	CAISDLGDTQYF	TGTGCCATCAGTGACCTCGGAGATACGCAGTATTTT
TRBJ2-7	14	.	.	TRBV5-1	CASSLAGGSYEQYF	TGCGCCAGCAGCTTGGCAGGAGGGTCCTACGAGCAGTACTTC
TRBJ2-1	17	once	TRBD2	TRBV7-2	CASSLVGLAGAYNEQFF	TGTGCCAGCAGCTTAGTAGGACTAGCGGGAGCCTACAATGAGCAGTTCTTC
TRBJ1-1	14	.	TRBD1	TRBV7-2	CASSTNRGHTEAFF	TGTGCCAGCAGCACGAACAGGGGGCACACTGAAGCTTTCTTT
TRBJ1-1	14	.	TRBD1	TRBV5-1	CASSATGANTEAFF	TGCGCCAGCAGCGCGACAGGGGCGAACACTGAAGCTTTCTTT
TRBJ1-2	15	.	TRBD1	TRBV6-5	CASSYDRGINYGYTF	TGTGCCAGCAGTTACGACAGGGGCATTAACTATGGCTACACCTTC
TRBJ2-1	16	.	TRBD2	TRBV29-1	CSVEDRGGRAYNEQFF	TGCAGCGTTGAAGATCGCGGCGGGAGGGCCTACAATGAGCAGTTCTTC
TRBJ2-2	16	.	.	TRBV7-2	CASSLARRENTGELFF	TGTGCCAGCAGCTTAGCGAGGAGGGAGAACACCGGGGAGCTGTTTTTT
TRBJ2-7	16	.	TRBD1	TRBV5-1	CASSSPRTGSSYEQYF	TGCGCCAGCAGCTCGCCCCGGACAGGGAGCTCCTACGAGCAGTACTTC
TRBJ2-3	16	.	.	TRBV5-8	CASSRGLAAFTDTQYF	TGTGCCAGCAGCCGGGGGCTAGCGGCATTCACAGATACGCAGTATTTT
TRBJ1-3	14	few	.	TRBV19	CASSIQRGGDTIYF	TGTGCCAGTAGTATCCAACGCGGCGGGGACACCATATATTTT
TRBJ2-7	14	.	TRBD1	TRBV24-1	CATSAGQGAYEQYF	TGTGCCACCAGTGCGGGGCAGGGGGCGTACGAGCAGTACTTC
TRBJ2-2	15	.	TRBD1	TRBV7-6	CASSLETGYGGELFF	TGTGCCAGCAGCTTAGAGACAGGGTACGGAGGGGAGCTGTTTTTT
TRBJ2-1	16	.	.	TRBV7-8	CASSLARGWREGEQFF	TGTGCCAGCAGCTTGGCGAGGGGCTGGCGGGAAGGGGAGCAGTTCTTC
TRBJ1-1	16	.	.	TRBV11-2	CASSSDGRGQNTEAFF	TGTGCCAGCAGCTCGGACGGGAGGGGACAGAACACTGAAGCTTTCTTT
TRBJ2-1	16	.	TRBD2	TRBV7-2	CASSLGMGLPIAEQFF	TGTGCCAGCAGCTTGGGAATGGGACTACCTATCGCCGAGCAGTTCTTC
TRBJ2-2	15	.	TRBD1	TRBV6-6	CASRKDRGRTGELFF	TGTGCCAGCAGAAAAGACAGGGGGCGCACCGGGGAGCTGTTTTTT
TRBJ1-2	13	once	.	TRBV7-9	CASSSDTNYGYTF	TGTGCCAGCAGCTCGGACACCAACTATGGCTACACCTTC
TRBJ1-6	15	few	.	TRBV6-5	CASSYDRNYNSPLHF	TGTGCCAGCAGTTACGACAGGAACTATAATTCACCCCTCCACTTT
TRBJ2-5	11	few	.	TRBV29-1	CSVAGMETQYF	TGCAGCGTTGCAGGGATGGAGACCCAGTACTTC
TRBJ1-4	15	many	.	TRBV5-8	CASSLRGDTNEKLFF	TGTGCCAGCTCTCTCCGGGGGGATACTAATGAAAAACTGTTTTTT
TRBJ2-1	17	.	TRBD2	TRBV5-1	CASSLGLSGPPYNEQFF	TGCGCCAGCAGCTTGGGACTTAGCGGGCCGCCCTACAATGAGCAGTTCTTC
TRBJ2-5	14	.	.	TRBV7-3	CASSPGPSAGTQYF	TGTGCCAGCAGCCCGGGCCCCTCGGCGGGGACCCAGTACTTC
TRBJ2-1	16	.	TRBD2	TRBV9	CASSVGPGGPVNEQFF	TGTGCCAGCAGCGTAGGTCCGGGAGGGCCGGTCAATGAGCAGTTCTTC
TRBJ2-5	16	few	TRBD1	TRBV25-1	CASSESRQGYQETQYF	TGTGCCAGCAGTGAATCTCGACAGGGGTACCAAGAGACCCAGTACTTC
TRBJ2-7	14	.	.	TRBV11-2	CASSLTDSFYEQYF	TGTGCCAGCAGCTTAACGGACTCCTTCTACGAGCAGTACTTC
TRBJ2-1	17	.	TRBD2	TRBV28	CASSSLSSGSDLDEQFF	TGTGCCAGCAGTTCCTTGTCTAGCGGGAGTGACTTGGATGAGCAGTTCTTC
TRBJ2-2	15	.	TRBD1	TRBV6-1	CASSERGQGTGELFF	TGTGCCAGCAGTGAAAGGGGACAGGGTACCGGGGAGCTGTTTTTT
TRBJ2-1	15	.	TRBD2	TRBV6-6	CASSYPSGNRDEQFF	TGTGCCAGCAGTTACCCTAGCGGGAATAGGGATGAGCAGTTCTTC
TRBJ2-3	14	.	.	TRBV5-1	CASSPAPNTDTQYF	TGCGCCAGCAGCCCTGCGCCAAACACAGATACGCAGTATTTT
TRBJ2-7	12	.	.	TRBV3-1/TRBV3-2	CASSRGQYEQYF	TGTGCCAGCAGCCGTGGACAGTACGAGCAGTACTTC
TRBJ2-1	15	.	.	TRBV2	CASSRLAVSYNEQFF	TGTGCCAGCAGTCGGCTAGCCGTCTCCTACAATGAGCAGTTCTTC
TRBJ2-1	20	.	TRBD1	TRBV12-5	CASGLVRYRDRGNSYNEQFF	TGTGCTAGTGGTTTGGTACGGTACCGTGACAGGGGAAACTCCTACAATGAGCAGTTCTTC
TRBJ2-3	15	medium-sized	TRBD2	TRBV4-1	CASSLGLASTDTQYF	TGCGCCAGCAGCCTGGGACTAGCGAGCACAGATACGCAGTATTTT